A selection of T cell receptor beta chains follows, all from one sample in a study of blood T cell repertoires in COVID-19. Using immunoSEQ multiplex PCR, the repertoire was profiled, and TCRdb retains in-frame clones only, with some absent. The data show about 9,000 clones, roughly 80% seen once. What was sequenced was peripheral blood. Receptors originate from a human donor in a cohort sampled during active COVID-19. Each CDR3 is given with its conserved first and last residue. A D gene is named only where the DNA matches it firmly. Size values are once, few and many counts, or a class for expanded clones, and some rows have none.

J gene: TRBJ1-1; D gene: -; V gene: TRBV5-4; clone size: -; CDR3 protein: CASSLARANTEAFF; CDR3 DNA: TGTGCCAGCAGCTTGGCCAGGGCTAACACTGAAGCTTTCTTT
J gene: TRBJ1-2; D gene: -; V gene: TRBV5-5; clone size: -; CDR3 protein: CASSLADGIGYTF; CDR3 DNA: TGTGCCAGCAGCTTGGCCGACGGGATCGGCTACACCTTC
J gene: TRBJ2-5; D gene: -; V gene: TRBV29-1; clone size: -; CDR3 protein: CSVEGGLKETQYF; CDR3 DNA: TGCAGCGTTGAGGGTGGACTAAAAGAGACCCAGTACTTC
J gene: TRBJ1-5; D gene: -; V gene: TRBV27; clone size: -; CDR3 protein: CASSESRGAGNQPQHF; CDR3 DNA: TGTGCCAGCAGTGAGTCCCGAGGTGCAGGCAATCAGCCCCAGCATTTT
J gene: TRBJ1-5; D gene: -; V gene: TRBV12-3/TRBV12-4; clone size: -; CDR3 protein: CASSFWGDQPQHF; CDR3 DNA: TGTGCCAGCAGTTTTTGGGGGGATCAGCCCCAGCATTTT
J gene: TRBJ2-5; D gene: -; V gene: TRBV7-8; clone size: -; CDR3 protein: CASSPKVSGETQYF; CDR3 DNA: TGTGCCAGCAGCCCTAAGGTGTCCGGGGAGACCCAGTACTTC
J gene: TRBJ1-4; D gene: -; V gene: TRBV6-2/TRBV6-3; clone size: -; CDR3 protein: CASSYSLGATNEKLFF; CDR3 DNA: TGTGCCAGCAGTTACAGTCTTGGAGCAACTAATGAAAAACTGTTTTTT
J gene: TRBJ2-2; D gene: TRBD2; V gene: TRBV27; clone size: -; CDR3 protein: CASSLRGGADTGELFF; CDR3 DNA: TGTGCCAGCAGTTTACGGGGGGGGGCGGACACCGGGGAGCTGTTTTTT
J gene: TRBJ2-7; D gene: TRBD1; V gene: TRBV5-1; clone size: -; CDR3 protein: CASSLTGTGGFTYEQYF; CDR3 DNA: TGCGCCAGCAGCTTGACCGGGACAGGGGGTTTTACCTACGAGCAGTACTTC
J gene: TRBJ2-3; D gene: TRBD2; V gene: TRBV6-2/TRBV6-3; clone size: -; CDR3 protein: CASSPTSGGGDTQYF; CDR3 DNA: TGTGCCAGCAGTCCGACTAGCGGGGGTGGAGATACGCAGTATTTT
J gene: TRBJ2-1; D gene: TRBD1; V gene: TRBV7-2; clone size: few; CDR3 protein: CASSYGQGTYNEQFF; CDR3 DNA: TGTGCCAGCAGCTATGGACAGGGTACCTACAATGAGCAGTTCTTC
J gene: TRBJ2-7; D gene: TRBD1; V gene: TRBV7-2; clone size: -; CDR3 protein: CASSLAAGGREEQYF; CDR3 DNA: TGTGCCAGCAGCTTAGCGGCAGGGGGCCGGGAAGAGCAGTACTTC
J gene: TRBJ2-3; D gene: -; V gene: TRBV29-1; clone size: -; CDR3 protein: CSVGPGDTQYF; CDR3 DNA: TGCAGCGTTGGACCGGGGGATACGCAGTATTTT
J gene: TRBJ1-6; D gene: -; V gene: TRBV7-8; clone size: -; CDR3 protein: CASSFNGYNSPLHF; CDR3 DNA: TGTGCCAGCAGCTTCAACGGTTATAATTCACCCCTCCACTTT
J gene: TRBJ2-1; D gene: TRBD1; V gene: TRBV19; clone size: -; CDR3 protein: CASSISRDRGLRRSYNEQFF; CDR3 DNA: TGTGCCAGTAGTATAAGCCGGGACAGGGGGCTTCGCCGATCTTACAATGAGCAGTTCTTC
J gene: TRBJ2-2; D gene: -; V gene: TRBV7-2; clone size: -; CDR3 protein: CASSRGAVNTGELFF; CDR3 DNA: TGTGCCAGCAGCCGGGGGGCGGTGAACACCGGGGAGCTGTTTTTT
J gene: TRBJ1-2; D gene: -; V gene: TRBV28; clone size: few; CDR3 protein: CASSSLGRSDYGYTF; CDR3 DNA: TGTGCCAGCAGTTCCCTTGGGAGGTCGGACTATGGCTACACCTTC
J gene: TRBJ1-4; D gene: -; V gene: TRBV19; clone size: -; CDR3 protein: CASNRGTNEKLFF; CDR3 DNA: TGTGCCAGTAATCGGGGAACTAATGAAAAACTGTTTTTT
J gene: TRBJ2-1; D gene: TRBD1; V gene: TRBV24-1; clone size: -; CDR3 protein: CATSDLRQGQNEQFF; CDR3 DNA: TGTGCCACCAGTGACCTAAGACAGGGTCAGAATGAGCAGTTCTTC
J gene: TRBJ1-6; D gene: TRBD1; V gene: TRBV7-9; clone size: -; CDR3 protein: CASRAGTDNSPLHF; CDR3 DNA: TGTGCCAGCAGGGCCGGGACAGATAATTCACCCCTCCACTTT
J gene: TRBJ2-1; D gene: TRBD2; V gene: TRBV7-6; clone size: -; CDR3 protein: CASSPRTSGGNEQFF; CDR3 DNA: TGTGCCAGCAGCCCACGGACTAGCGGGGGCAATGAGCAGTTCTTC
J gene: TRBJ1-1; D gene: -; V gene: TRBV10-3; clone size: -; CDR3 protein: CAISETGTRGGTEAFF; CDR3 DNA: TGTGCCATCAGTGAGACCGGGACAAGGGGGGGGACTGAAGCTTTCTTT
J gene: TRBJ2-5; D gene: -; V gene: TRBV25-1; clone size: once; CDR3 protein: CASSLQGGQETQYF; CDR3 DNA: TGTGCCAGCTCCCTGCAAGGGGGACAAGAGACCCAGTACTTC
J gene: TRBJ2-3; D gene: -; V gene: TRBV7-9; clone size: -; CDR3 protein: CASSWGQGEGDTQYF; CDR3 DNA: TGTGCCAGCAGCTGGGGACAAGGGGAGGGAGATACGCAGTATTTT
J gene: TRBJ1-5; D gene: TRBD1; V gene: TRBV5-8; clone size: -; CDR3 protein: CASSLAGGRDQPQHF; CDR3 DNA: TGTGCCAGCAGCTTGGCAGGGGGCCGGGATCAGCCCCAGCATTTT
J gene: TRBJ2-7; D gene: -; V gene: TRBV4-3; clone size: -; CDR3 protein: CASSQVAGTVSSYEQYF; CDR3 DNA: TGCGCCAGCAGCCAAGTTGCCGGGACTGTGAGCTCCTACGAGCAGTACTTC
J gene: TRBJ2-3; D gene: -; V gene: TRBV7-2; clone size: -; CDR3 protein: CASSLASGDTQYF; CDR3 DNA: TGTGCCAGCAGCTTAGCGTCGGGGGATACGCAGTATTTT
J gene: TRBJ2-6; D gene: -; V gene: TRBV6-1; clone size: -; CDR3 protein: CASSEGGTAGANVLTF; CDR3 DNA: TGTGCCAGCAGTGAAGGCGGGACAGCTGGGGCCAACGTCCTGACTTTC
J gene: TRBJ1-6; D gene: -; V gene: TRBV9; clone size: -; CDR3 protein: CASSVEGGTNSPLHF; CDR3 DNA: TGTGCCAGCAGCGTAGAGGGCGGGACTAATTCACCCCTCCACTTT
J gene: TRBJ1-1; D gene: -; V gene: TRBV4-1; clone size: -; CDR3 protein: CASSQGRQAGTEAFF; CDR3 DNA: TGCGCCAGCAGCCAAGGGAGGCAGGCGGGGACTGAAGCTTTCTTT
J gene: TRBJ2-5; D gene: -; V gene: TRBV4-3; clone size: -; CDR3 protein: CASSQGLAAETQYF; CDR3 DNA: TGCGCCAGCAGCCAAGGGCTAGCTGCGGAGACCCAGTACTTC
J gene: TRBJ1-1; D gene: -; V gene: TRBV6-6; clone size: -; CDR3 protein: CASSYSELRTEAFF; CDR3 DNA: TGTGCCAGCAGTTACTCGGAATTGAGGACTGAAGCTTTCTTT
J gene: TRBJ2-5; D gene: TRBD1; V gene: TRBV5-1; clone size: few; CDR3 protein: CASSLRAGGPPENF; CDR3 DNA: TGCGCCAGCAGCTTAAGGGCAGGGGGCCCTCCGGAGAACTTC
J gene: TRBJ1-2; D gene: TRBD1; V gene: TRBV5-1; clone size: -; CDR3 protein: CASSPGTGANYGYTF; CDR3 DNA: TGCGCCAGCAGCCCTGGGACAGGGGCCAACTATGGCTACACCTTC
J gene: TRBJ2-5; D gene: TRBD1; V gene: TRBV2; clone size: -; CDR3 protein: CASSVGDRGPYF; CDR3 DNA: TGTGCCAGCAGTGTGGGCGACAGGGGGCCGTACTTC
J gene: TRBJ2-4; D gene: -; V gene: TRBV15; clone size: -; CDR3 protein: CATSTRNIQYF; CDR3 DNA: TGTGCCACCAGCACTAGGAACATTCAGTACTTC
J gene: TRBJ2-7; D gene: TRBD2; V gene: TRBV30; clone size: -; CDR3 protein: CAWSPGSGSYEQYF; CDR3 DNA: TGTGCCTGGAGCCCCGGTAGCGGGAGCTACGAGCAGTACTTC
J gene: TRBJ1-1; D gene: -; V gene: TRBV4-3; clone size: -; CDR3 protein: CASSRFTMDSSPMNTEAFF; CDR3 DNA: TGCGCCAGCAGCCGCTTCACAATGGACTCTTCGCCTATGAACACTGAAGCTTTCTTT
J gene: TRBJ1-2; D gene: TRBD1; V gene: TRBV14; clone size: -; CDR3 protein: CASSQDFPGGFGYTF; CDR3 DNA: TGTGCCAGCAGCCAAGATTTCCCAGGGGGATTTGGCTACACCTTC
J gene: TRBJ1-2; D gene: -; V gene: TRBV7-9; clone size: -; CDR3 protein: CASSRPQGKLNYGYTF; CDR3 DNA: TGTGCCAGCAGCCGACCACAGGGAAAACTTAACTATGGCTACACCTTC
J gene: TRBJ2-1; D gene: TRBD2; V gene: TRBV7-2; clone size: -; CDR3 protein: CASSALAGGLAEQFF; CDR3 DNA: TGTGCCAGCAGCGCCCTAGCGGGGGGCCTCGCTGAGCAGTTCTTC
J gene: TRBJ2-3; D gene: TRBD2; V gene: TRBV10-3; clone size: -; CDR3 protein: CAISGAGGPTQYF; CDR3 DNA: TGTGCCATCAGTGGAGCGGGGGGGCCTACGCAGTATTTT
J gene: TRBJ2-1; D gene: TRBD2; V gene: TRBV28; clone size: -; CDR3 protein: CASLPSAAGVNEQFF; CDR3 DNA: TGTGCCAGCTTACCTTCCGCAGCGGGGGTCAATGAGCAGTTCTTC
J gene: TRBJ1-5; D gene: -; V gene: TRBV7-8; clone size: -; CDR3 protein: CASSLVGGFQPQHF; CDR3 DNA: TGTGCCAGCAGCTTAGTCGGAGGATTCCAGCCCCAGCATTTT
J gene: TRBJ1-2; D gene: TRBD1; V gene: TRBV6-2/TRBV6-3; clone size: -; CDR3 protein: CASSYSPGGMGYTF; CDR3 DNA: TGTGCCAGCAGTTACTCGCCAGGGGGCATGGGCTACACCTTC
J gene: TRBJ2-7; D gene: -; V gene: TRBV6-5; clone size: once; CDR3 protein: CASTPGTRYEQYF; CDR3 DNA: TGTGCCAGCACTCCAGGGACACGATACGAGCAGTACTTC
J gene: TRBJ1-2; D gene: -; V gene: TRBV3-1/TRBV3-2; clone size: -; CDR3 protein: CASSRLGGRGGYTF; CDR3 DNA: TGTGCCAGCAGCCGCCTAGGAGGGCGCGGGGGCTACACCTTC
J gene: TRBJ2-7; D gene: -; V gene: TRBV4-3; clone size: -; CDR3 protein: CASSQDYTSYEQYF; CDR3 DNA: TGCGCCAGCAGCCAAGATTACACGTCCTACGAGCAGTACTTC
J gene: TRBJ2-7; D gene: TRBD1; V gene: TRBV5-4; clone size: -; CDR3 protein: CASSLAGGTDEQYF; CDR3 DNA: TGTGCCAGCAGCTTAGCAGGGGGAACGGACGAGCAGTACTTC
J gene: TRBJ1-1; D gene: -; V gene: TRBV10-2; clone size: large; CDR3 protein: CASRGRGQNTEAFF; CDR3 DNA: TGCGCCAGCAGAGGCCGGGGTCAGAACACTGAAGCTTTCTTT
J gene: TRBJ1-6; D gene: -; V gene: TRBV5-3; clone size: -; CDR3 protein: CARRGDNSPLHF; CDR3 DNA: TGTGCCAGGCGAGGAGATAATTCACCCCTCCACTTT
J gene: TRBJ1-2; D gene: TRBD1; V gene: TRBV28; clone size: -; CDR3 protein: CASSLGGQGAGYTF; CDR3 DNA: TGTGCCAGCAGTTTGGGGGGACAGGGTGCTGGCTACACCTTC
J gene: TRBJ1-2; D gene: -; V gene: TRBV5-4; clone size: -; CDR3 protein: CASSGKQGFNYGYTF; CDR3 DNA: TGTGCCAGCAGCGGGAAACAGGGCTTTAACTATGGCTACACCTTC